These 30 T cell receptor beta chains were sequenced from one sample in a study of T cells in Graves' hyperthyroidism and ophthalmopathy (dated by TCRdb to about 2019). Library preparation used multiplex PCR. Instrument on record: Illumina HiSeq 2000. The TCR beta CDR3 regions were amplified from the RNA transcripts. A first-round RT-PCR of the TCR CDR3 used the HTBI primer set with the Qiagen OneStep RT-PCR kit. In TCRdb, the public reads were trimmed at Q25 with fastp and aligned with MiXCR, with productive beta chains retained. Rows are unified per CDR3 protein, each entry keeping the most common DNA and genes. This sample comprises fewer than 500,000 distinct CDR3 sequences, roughly 14% of them detected only once. The biggest ten clones account for 15% to 20% of the sample. Source material: blood. Receptor source: a woman in her 30s with Graves' ophthalmopathy.

In this sample, this clonotype turned up many times. V and J are TRBV28 and TRBJ1-1, with D maybe TRBD1 (5 bases). V lost 8 bases to trimming and J lost 8 bases, with 12 bases between them. CDR3 length: 11 amino acids. Germline CDR1 and CDR2: MDHEN and SYDVKM. The DNA of the CDR3 is TGTGCCAGCCGCTGGGGCGTAGAAGCTTTCTTT. Translated, it gives CASRWGVEAFF.

The CDR3 DNA reads as TGTGCCAGCAGACCACAGGGGGCCCCCCCCGGGGAGCTGTTTTTT. Protein product: CASRPQGAPPGELFF. This chain links TRBV6-1 with TRBJ2-2; 9 nucleotides match TRBD1. J gave up 6 bases and V 6 bases, and 8 bases lay outside the gene matches. Germline CDR1 MNHNS, CDR2 SASEGT. This CDR3 is 15 amino acids long.

This chain connects TRBV9 to TRBJ2-7; TRBD1 might be the D (5 bases). This CDR3 comprises 16 residues. V lost 0 bases to trimming and J lost 1 base, with 14 bases between them. Germline lookup yields CDR1 SGDLS and CDR2 YYNGEE. The DNA of the CDR3 is TGTGCCAGCAGCGTAGGCTCAGGGTTCGGGTCCTACGAGCAGTACTTC. Its translation: CASSVGSGFGSYEQYF.

This clonotype was detected ten times or more. The V call is TRBV15, the J call TRBJ1-5; D uncertain. With 0 bases removed from V and 1 base from J, the gap between germline ends came to 7 bases. This CDR3 comprises 15 residues. Germline V gene data show CDR1 as LNHNV and CDR2 as YYDKDF (reference sequence). This CDR3 is CATSRDRGSNQPQHF. The CDR3 nucleotides read TGTGCCACCAGCAGAGATCGAGGGAGCAATCAGCCCCAGCATTTT.

The table lists this clonotype with many counts. The rearrangement links TRBV2 to TRBJ2-3; D is perhaps TRBD1 (6 bases). V was trimmed by 6 bases and J by 3 bases, leaving 16 bases between them. This CDR3 is built from 15 residues. Germline V CDR1 and CDR2: SNHLY, FYNNEI. The CDR3 region is CASRSETGPTDTQYF. The CDR3, as DNA: TGTGCCAGCAGATCGGAGACAGGACCTACAGATACGCAGTATTTT.

This clonotype was detected many times. The junction shows a germline mismatch at one end, possibly a read error. V gene TRBV12-3 or TRBV12-4 combines with J gene TRBJ2-3; 11 bases align to TRBD2. CDR3 length equals 15 residues. CDR3 residues: CASRLAGGPTDTQYF. For the CDR3, the DNA is TGTGCCAGCAGGTTAGCGGGGGGGCCGACAGATACGCAGTATTTT.

Many counts were recorded for this clonotype. CDR3 amino acids: CASSSARLSGGANEQFF. The CDR3 region has the DNA TGTGCCAGCAGTTCAGCTAGACTAAGCGGGGGGGCAAATGAGCAGTTCTTC. The V gene is TRBV28, the J gene TRBJ2-1; 10 nucleotides match TRBD2. V shed 4 bases and J 7 bases; nucleotides not matched to a gene: 13. This CDR3 is 17 amino acids long. Germline-derived CDR1 and CDR2 are MDHEN and SYDVKM.

This clonotype occurred a few times. The gene calls are TRBV2 and TRBJ1-3, with D possibly matching TRBD1 (5 bases). This CDR3 is built from 17 residues. Trimming took 6 bases from V and 2 from J, leaving 20 bases between them. The germline gives CDR1 SNHLY, CDR2 FYNNEI. CDR3 residues: CASSTPTSGYPGNTIYF. For the CDR3, the DNA is TGTGCCAGCAGCACCCCTACTTCAGGGTACCCTGGAAACACCATATATTTT.

At least ten counts were recorded for this clonotype. The chain combines TRBV7-9 with TRBJ2-7; 8 positions agree with TRBD1. The ends lost 5 bases at V and 2 bases at J; junction bases unmatched: 11. This CDR3 comprises 16 residues. In germline, CDR1 is SEHNR, CDR2 FQNEAQ (reference sequence). The DNA for the CDR3 is TGTGCCAGCAGCCGAGACCCGGGACAGGCTACCTACGAGCAGTACTTC. This codes for CASSRDPGQATYEQYF.

This clonotype was recorded at least ten times. This chain links TRBV28 with TRBJ2-5; 7 bases match TRBD2. The CDR3 is made up of 14 amino acids. V was pared by 8 bases and J by 4 bases, with 10 bases of the junction left unmatched. Germline V gene data show CDR1 as MDHEN and CDR2 as SYDVKM. CDR3 sequence reads: CASVGSGGGETQYF. CDR3 nucleotide sequence: TGTGCCAGCGTAGGTTCGGGGGGTGGAGAGACCCAGTACTTC.

Worth noting for this clonotype: Since a much larger clone is just one base distant, this may be a read error. CDR3 nucleotide sequence: TGTACCAGCAGTTTAAACAGGGTTAGTCAGCCCCAGCATTTT. Translation: CTSSLNRVSQPQHF. The gene calls are TRBV12-3 or TRBV12-4 and TRBJ1-5; D perhaps matches TRBD1 (6 bases). The CDR3 sequence is 14 residues long.

This clonotype has at least ten counts. The chain employs TRBV11-3 and TRBJ2-4; perhaps TRBD1 as D (6 bases). Germline CDR1 is SGHNT and CDR2 is YENEEA. Trimming left V 6 bases short and J 4 bases short, with 16 bases between. The CDR3 contains 15 residues. The chain's CDR3 is CASSSGGQGKNIQYF. CDR3 sequence (DNA): TGTGCCAGCAGTTCAGGCGGGCAGGGGAAAAACATTCAGTACTTC.

Details on this clonotype: The junction shows a germline mismatch at one end, possibly a read error. The V call is TRBV25-1, the J call TRBJ2-5; D gene unclear. The CDR3 totals 14 residues. The germline V gene has CDR1 MGHDK and CDR2 SYGVNS. For the CDR3, the DNA is TGTGCCAGCAGTGAATGGAGTGTCAGAGAGTCCCAGTACTTC. This encodes CASSEWSVRESQYF.

Ten or more counts support this clonotype. This chain joins TRBV12-3 or TRBV12-4 and TRBJ2-3; D may be TRBD1 or TRBD2 (5 bases each). The CDR3 is 17 amino acids. V dropped 6 bases and J dropped 2 bases, with 21 bases sitting between them. The CDR3 sequence is CASSPSPGTQNTDTQYF. Written as DNA, the CDR3 is TGTGCCAGCAGCCCTTCCCCCGGGACCCAGAACACAGATACGCAGTATTTT.

With respect to this clonotype: A much larger clone lies a single base off, so this may be a read error. The genes are TRBV2 and TRBJ1-4; D is unclear. Looked up from germline, CDR1 is SNHLY and CDR2 is FYNNEI. This CDR3 region has 15 residues. The CDR3 spells CASSGERPTSEKLFF. The CDR3 region has the DNA TGTGCCAGCAGTGGGGAGAGACCAACTAGTGAAAAACTGTTTTTT.

This clonotype was seen ten or more times. The chain employs TRBV7-2 and TRBJ2-5; 7 nucleotides agree with TRBD1. CDR1 and CDR2 (germline): SGHTA, FQGNSA. CDR3 length: 16 amino acids. With 0 bases clipped from V and 2 bases from J, the junction kept 6 bases outside the gene matches. The chain's CDR3 is CASSLARGPPQETQYF. The CDR3 nucleotides read TGTGCCAGCAGCTTAGCTAGGGGGCCTCCTCAAGAGACCCAGTACTTC.

As to this clonotype: This sequence may be a read error, since a much larger clone differs from it by one base. This chain links TRBV12-3 or TRBV12-4 with TRBJ1-4, with 8 bases matching TRBD1. This CDR3 is built from 15 residues. The CDR3 loop is CASRLDPTGDEKLFF. CDR3 sequence (DNA): TGTGCCAGCCGTTTAGATCCGACAGGGGATGAAAAACTGTTTTTT.

V gene TRBV20-1 combines with J gene TRBJ1-6; no clear D gene. Germline loops: CDR1 DFQATT, CDR2 SNEGSKA (reference sequence). CDR3 length: 16 amino acids. V was shortened by 4 bases and J by 0 bases, with 13 bases between the two germline ends. CDR3 protein: CSAIDHKASYNSPLHF. The DNA for the CDR3 is TGCAGTGCTATAGACCATAAGGCCTCCTATAATTCACCCCTCCACTTT.

This clonotype has ten or more counts. The genes are TRBV2 and TRBJ1-5; D call uncertain. Trimming stripped 7 bases from V and 6 bases from J, with 13 bases between. The V gene's germline CDR1 is SNHLY and CDR2 FYNNEI. The CDR3 spans 13 residues. Written as DNA, the CDR3 is TGTGCCAGCACGCAGGCAGAGGGTCAGCCCCAGCATTTT. The encoded protein is CASTQAEGQPQHF.

This clonotype was seen ten or more times. The rearrangement joins TRBV5-8 to TRBJ2-3; possibly TRBD1 or TRBD2 for D (5 bases each). In germline, CDR1 is SGHTS, CDR2 YDEGEE. The CDR3 is 17 amino acids. Trimming cost V 0 bases and J 4 bases, with 18 bases left between them. The chain's CDR3 is CASSLGFRGQGSDTQYF. CDR3 coding DNA: TGTGCCAGCAGCTTGGGGTTCCGAGGGCAGGGTTCAGATACGCAGTATTTT.

This clonotype was seen at least ten times. The rearrangement links TRBV24-1 to TRBJ2-3, with D unresolved. Germline V gene data show CDR1 as KGHDR and CDR2 as SFDVKD. The CDR3 runs to 13 residues. Trimming took 7 bases from V and 0 from J, leaving 7 bases between them. The DNA of the CDR3 is TGTGCCACCAGACAGACGAGCACAGATACGCAGTATTTT. Its protein is CATRQTSTDTQYF.

This clonotype was seen repeatedly, ten times or more. The chain carries TRBV20-1 and TRBJ1-1; D call uncertain. CDR1 DFQATT and CDR2 SNEGSKA come from the germline V gene (reference sequence). This CDR3 is 11 amino acids long. The V and J ends lost 3 bases and 5 bases respectively, with 7 bases between them. CDR3 coding DNA: TGCAGTGCTAGCACAATAACTGAAGCTTTCTTT. This sequence encodes CSASTITEAFF.

This clonotype was seen a few times. The chain recombines TRBV12-3 or TRBV12-4 with TRBJ2-7, with D possibly being TRBD1 (6 bases). V was shortened by 6 bases and J by 0 bases, with 15 bases between the two germline ends. This CDR3 is built from 15 residues. CDR3 DNA sequence: TGTGCCAGCAGCCCCCCACAGGGTCCCTCCTACGAGCAGTACTTC. Translated, it gives CASSPPQGPSYEQYF.

This clonotype was counted ten times or more. This rearrangement joins TRBV7-9 to TRBJ1-6, with a possible D match to TRBD1 (5 bases). This CDR3 region has 18 residues. With 0 bases removed from V and 1 base from J, the gap between germline ends came to 13 bases. The germline gives CDR1 SEHNR, CDR2 FQNEAQ (reference sequence). DNA of the CDR3: TGTGCCAGCAGCTTAGCGTCCTGGGGGTTTTCCTATAATTCACCCCTCCACTTT. Encoded protein: CASSLASWGFSYNSPLHF. Full variable domain (remainder filled in from reference TRBV7-9 and TRBJ1-6): DTGVSQNPRHKITKRGQNVTFRCDPISEHNRLYWYRQTLGQGPEFLTYFQNEAQLEKSRLLSDRFSAERPKGSFSTLEIQRTEQGDSAMYLCASSLASWGFSYNSPLHFGNGTRLTVT.

This clonotype was detected many times. The chain has TRBV3-1 and TRBJ1-2; 7 bases agree with TRBD1. The V gene end was trimmed by 6 bases and the J gene end by 4 bases; junction bases not matched to a gene: 11. The germline CDR1 and CDR2 sequences are LGHDT and YNNKEL (reference sequence). This CDR3 is 15 amino acids long. DNA for the CDR3: TGTGCCAGCAGTACCGGGACAGTATCGGTCTATGGCTACACCTTC. Translated, it gives CASSTGTVSVYGYTF.

This clonotype occurred a few times. The rearrangement joins TRBV5-6 to TRBJ2-2; D remains unclear. This CDR3 region has 16 residues. Germline values: CDR1 SGHDT, CDR2 YYEEEE. Trimming took off 2 bases at V and 4 bases at J, with 15 bases between the two ends. CDR3 amino acids: CASSFLWTTGTGELFF. The CDR3 nucleotides are TGTGCCAGCAGCTTTCTGTGGACGACCGGCACCGGGGAGCTGTTTTTT.

Note on this clonotype: This may be a read error, as it is one base from a much larger clone. This rearrangement joins TRBV3-1 to TRBJ1-4; D call uncertain. The germline CDR1 and CDR2 sequences are LGHDT and YNNKEL (reference sequence). The CDR3 loop spans 15 amino acids. CDR3 sequence (DNA): TGTGCCAGCAGCCGAGGGCCCGGACTTGTTGAAAAACTGTCTTTT. Amino acid sequence: CASSRGPGLVEKLSF.

Comments on this clonotype: This may stem from a read error, because a much larger clone lies one nucleotide away. The V and J genes are TRBV2 and TRBJ2-5; 9 nucleotides align to TRBD1. Germline V lookup: CDR1 SNHLY, CDR2 FYNNEI. The J segment lost 3 bases and the V segment lost 6 bases, leaving 8 bases of the junction unmatched. The CDR3 runs 15 residues. The CDR3 loop is CASSAVGTGKETQYF. The DNA of the CDR3 is TGTGCCAGCAGCGCCGTGGGGACAGGGAAAGAGACCCAGTACTTC.

V gene TRBV13 combines with J gene TRBJ2-3, with D unclear. Germline loops: CDR1 PRHDT, CDR2 FYEKMQ (reference sequence). The CDR3 runs 16 residues. The V and J ends lost 4 bases and 3 bases respectively, with 17 bases between them. The DNA for the CDR3 is TGTGCCAGCAGCTCGGTAGGGCTGTCGGAGACAGATACGCAGTATTTT. As protein: CASSSVGLSETDTQYF.

Notes on this clonotype: A much more abundant neighbour one base away suggests this may be a read error. The chain joins TRBV7-9 to TRBJ1-1; no definite D call. In germline, CDR1 is SEHNR, CDR2 FQNEAQ (reference sequence). Trimming cost V 0 bases and J 10 bases, with 12 bases left between them. The CDR3 runs 13 residues. The CDR3 DNA follows: TGTGCCAGCAGCTTAGCGCTATCCGGATTAGCTTTCTTT. Amino acids: CASSLALSGLAFF.